This T cell receptor (beta chain) appears in the sequencing data of a study of T-cell memory formation after mild COVID-19. Overall study: Across donors, TCR clusters were largely donor specific.

MiXCR was run by TCRdb on the 5' RACE reads, yielding one entry per CDR3 protein. Here the sample spans some 300,000 distinct CDR3 sequences, roughly 19% being singletons. The CDR3 length is 15 residues. V dropped 6 bases and J dropped 4; count of bases not matched to a gene: 8. Germline CDR1 MNHEY, CDR2 SVGEGT. In its sample, this clonotype was seen many times. What it binds is unknown. The study, taken as a whole, reports: Pre-infection memory held some responding clones, suggesting pre-existing cross-reactive T cells responded.

The clonotype was recovered from a man between 18 and 29 years old who had mild COVID-19 (a few samples of this study predate the infection). Cell type and time point are not known. The chain links TRBV6-2 or TRBV6-3 to TRBJ1-5; 8 nucleotides line up with TRBD1. Sequenced input: PBMCs or a T cell subset sorted from them (not recorded which). In nucleotides, the CDR3 is TGTGCCAGCAGAGGGGGACAGGATGGGAATCAGCCCCAGCATTTT. The encoded protein is CASRGGQDGNQPQHF.